These T cell receptor beta chains were read from a single sample in a study of blood T cell repertoires in COVID-19. Measured with immunoSEQ multiplex PCR; TCRdb has only the in-frame clones, and not every one. The data contain 230,000 or so clones, 85% to 90% of them singletons. Sequencing was carried out using peripheral blood. The receptors were gathered from a woman in her thirties or forties who had recovered from COVID-19. Each CDR3 is given with its conserved first and last residue. Each record gives: CDR3 protein, CDR3 DNA, clone size, D gene, J gene, V gene. A D gene is named only where the DNA matches it firmly. Clone size appears in some rows only: once, few, many, or a class for an expanded clone.

CDR3: CASSLQGDYGNEQFF
DNA: TGCGCCAGCAGCTTACAGGGGGATTACGGCAATGAGCAGTTCTTC
size: -
D: TRBD1
J: TRBJ2-1
V: TRBV5-1

CDR3: CASSFLLGEHPSGNTIYF
DNA: TGTGCCAGCAGCTTTCTTCTTGGGGAGCACCCCTCGGGAAACACCATATATTTT
size: -
D: -
J: TRBJ1-3
V: TRBV11-3

CDR3: CASSLGGTTYQETQYF
DNA: TGTGCCAGCAGCTTAGGCGGGACGACTTACCAAGAGACCCAGTACTTC
size: -
D: -
J: TRBJ2-5
V: TRBV5-4

CDR3: CASRPDIYEQYF
DNA: TGTGCCAGCAGGCCCGACATCTACGAGCAGTACTTC
size: -
D: -
J: TRBJ2-7
V: TRBV6-5

CDR3: CASSGGQISGNTIYF
DNA: TGTGCCAGCAGCGGCGGTCAGATCTCTGGAAACACCATATATTTT
size: -
D: -
J: TRBJ1-3
V: TRBV9

CDR3: CASSYNRGPNTGELFF
DNA: TGTGCCAGCAGCTATAACAGGGGACCCAACACCGGGGAGCTGTTTTTT
size: -
D: TRBD1
J: TRBJ2-2
V: TRBV7-2

CDR3: CASSKARRENTEAFF
DNA: TGTGCCAGTAGTAAAGCTCGGCGGGAGAACACTGAAGCTTTCTTT
size: -
D: -
J: TRBJ1-1
V: TRBV19

CDR3: CASLTSGRGHTGELFF
DNA: TGTGCCAGCCTCACCAGCGGGAGAGGGCACACCGGGGAGCTGTTTTTT
size: -
D: TRBD2
J: TRBJ2-2
V: TRBV7-9

CDR3: CASSYSDRVHEQYF
DNA: TGTGCCAGCAGTTACTCGGACAGGGTCCACGAGCAGTACTTC
size: -
D: TRBD1
J: TRBJ2-7
V: TRBV6-5

CDR3: CASSFLTGQSTTYGYTF
DNA: TGTGCCAGCAGCTTCCTGACAGGACAATCCACCACCTATGGCTACACCTTC
size: -
D: -
J: TRBJ1-2
V: TRBV5-6

CDR3: CASSLGQGVYGYTF
DNA: TGTGCCAGCAGCTTAGGACAGGGGGTCTATGGCTACACCTTC
size: -
D: TRBD1
J: TRBJ1-2
V: TRBV7-2

CDR3: CASSIVTGETQYF
DNA: TGTGCCAGTAGTATAGTGACGGGGGAGACCCAGTACTTC
size: -
D: -
J: TRBJ2-5
V: TRBV19

CDR3: CAISVGRGLYNSPLHF
DNA: TGTGCCATCAGTGTAGGCAGGGGTTTATATAATTCACCCCTCCACTTT
size: -
D: -
J: TRBJ1-6
V: TRBV10-3

CDR3: CATSGQLAKNIQYF
DNA: TGTGCCACCTCGGGTCAACTAGCCAAAAACATTCAGTACTTC
size: -
D: -
J: TRBJ2-4
V: TRBV10-3

CDR3: CASSSAGREETQYF
DNA: TGTGCCAGCAGTAGCGCAGGGCGGGAGGAGACCCAGTACTTC
size: -
D: TRBD2
J: TRBJ2-5
V: TRBV6-2/TRBV6-3

CDR3: CASIGRMSEQYF
DNA: TGTGCCAGTATCGGGAGGATGAGCGAGCAGTACTTC
size: -
D: TRBD2
J: TRBJ2-7
V: TRBV19

CDR3: CASTKGSSDTEAFF
DNA: TGCGCCAGCACCAAGGGGTCCTCGGACACTGAAGCTTTCTTT
size: -
D: -
J: TRBJ1-1
V: TRBV5-1

CDR3: CASSIGGTGVQPQHF
DNA: TGTGCCAGTAGTATAGGCGGGACAGGGGTCCAGCCCCAGCATTTT
size: -
D: TRBD1
J: TRBJ1-5
V: TRBV19

CDR3: CASSSTGNWGETQYF
DNA: TGTGCCAGCAGTTCGACAGGGAATTGGGGAGAGACCCAGTACTTC
size: -
D: TRBD1
J: TRBJ2-5
V: TRBV28

CDR3: CASSLGPFFYEQFF
DNA: TGTGCCAGCTCACTGGGGCCATTCTTCTATGAGCAGTTCTTC
size: -
D: -
J: TRBJ2-1
V: TRBV18

CDR3: CASSLDREVPRDTQYF
DNA: TGTGCCAGCAGCTTAGATCGGGAGGTCCCCAGGGATACGCAGTATTTT
size: -
D: TRBD2
J: TRBJ2-3
V: TRBV11-2

CDR3: CASARSGTENTEAFF
DNA: TGTGCCTCGGCCCGATCCGGGACAGAGAACACTGAAGCTTTCTTT
size: -
D: TRBD1
J: TRBJ1-1
V: TRBV9

CDR3: CASSPLGGYGYTF
DNA: TGTGCCAGCAGCCCCCTGGGAGGTTACGGCTACACCTTC
size: -
D: -
J: TRBJ1-2
V: TRBV7-3

CDR3: CASSTFVQGPYNEQFF
DNA: TGTGCCAGCAGCACCTTCGTGCAGGGGCCCTACAATGAGCAGTTCTTC
size: -
D: -
J: TRBJ2-1
V: TRBV9

CDR3: CASSFFRGGLANTGELFF
DNA: TGTGCCAGCAGCTTTTTCCGCGGGGGGCTAGCGAACACCGGGGAGCTGTTTTTT
size: -
D: TRBD2
J: TRBJ2-2
V: TRBV7-2

CDR3: CASSQRQGDTGELFF
DNA: TGTGCCAGCTCACAAAGACAGGGAGACACCGGGGAGCTGTTTTTT
size: -
D: TRBD1
J: TRBJ2-2
V: TRBV18

CDR3: CASSQGGQAGGANVLTF
DNA: TGCGCCAGCAGCCAAGGCGGACAGGCGGGCGGGGCCAACGTCCTGACTTTC
size: -
D: TRBD1
J: TRBJ2-6
V: TRBV4-3

CDR3: CASSQDHGRGGRTDTQYF
DNA: TGCGCCAGCAGCCAAGATCACGGCCGGGGGGGACGCACAGATACGCAGTATTTT
size: -
D: TRBD2
J: TRBJ2-3
V: TRBV4-1

CDR3: CASSQGMNTEAFF
DNA: TGTGCCAGTAGTCAGGGCATGAACACTGAAGCTTTCTTT
size: once
D: -
J: TRBJ1-1
V: TRBV19

CDR3: CSASLVRAGSYNEQFF
DNA: TGCAGTGCTAGTTTGGTGCGGGCGGGATCCTACAATGAGCAGTTCTTC
size: -
D: -
J: TRBJ2-1
V: TRBV20-1

CDR3: CSVEAQRDSSGNTIYF
DNA: TGCAGCGTTGAAGCTCAAAGGGACAGCTCTGGAAACACCATATATTTT
size: -
D: TRBD1
J: TRBJ1-3
V: TRBV29-1

CDR3: CATSDPAGPQETQYF
DNA: TGTGCCACCAGTGACCCAGCGGGGCCTCAAGAGACCCAGTACTTC
size: -
D: TRBD2
J: TRBJ2-5
V: TRBV24-1

CDR3: CASSDGGIHEWARTEAFF
DNA: TGTGCCAGCAGTGATGGAGGGATTCACGAGTGGGCTAGAACTGAAGCTTTCTTT
size: once
D: -
J: TRBJ1-1
V: TRBV25-1

CDR3: CASSPAPLAGEQFF
DNA: TGTGCCAGCAGCCCTGCCCCACTAGCGGGTGAGCAGTTCTTC
size: once
D: TRBD2
J: TRBJ2-1
V: TRBV11-3

CDR3: CASSIDRGGQPQHF
DNA: TGTGCCAGTAGCATTGACAGGGGAGGTCAGCCCCAGCATTTT
size: -
D: TRBD1
J: TRBJ1-5
V: TRBV19

CDR3: CATSATRGAGNIGQFF
DNA: TGTGCCACCAGTGCGACTCGGGGGGCGGGGAATATAGGGCAGTTCTTC
size: -
D: -
J: TRBJ2-1
V: TRBV24-1

CDR3: CASSWGSIRENYGYTF
DNA: TGTGCCAGCAGTTGGGGCTCCATCAGGGAAAACTATGGCTACACCTTC
size: -
D: -
J: TRBJ1-2
V: TRBV28